Shown below are 9 T cell receptor beta chains from a single sample sequenced in a study of blood T cell repertoires in COVID-19. This table comes from immunoSEQ multiplex PCR, and its TCRdb copy is limited to in-frame clones, with some not included. This table has over 300,000 clones, about nine tenths appearing once. The sample consisted of PBMCs or T cells enriched from blood (not recorded which). The source of these receptors is a woman aged 18-29 years who had recovered from COVID-19.

The chain links TRBV2 to TRBJ1-2; possible D gene TRBD1, 5 bases. Germline V lookup: CDR1 SNHLY, CDR2 FYNNEI. Deletions cut 3 bases from V and 8 bases from J, with 13 bases between. CDR3 length: 13 residues. Written as DNA, the CDR3 is TGTGCCAGCAGTGAGTCGCAGGGTGGAGGCTACACCTTC. Its translation: CASSESQGGGYTF.

This clone turned up a few times. V and J are TRBV19 and TRBJ1-1; possible D gene TRBD1, 6 bases. The V and J ends lost 3 bases and 4 bases respectively, with 12 bases between them. CDR1 and CDR2 from the germline V gene are LNHDA and SQIVND (reference sequence). The CDR3 is made up of 14 amino acids. CDR3 nucleotide sequence: TGTGCCAGTAGTATCCAGGGGTCTAGCACTGAAGCTTTCTTT. Residues: CASSIQGSSTEAFF.

This sequence joins TRBV6-5 and TRBJ1-2; 7 bases line up with TRBD1. The CDR3 is made up of 15 amino acids. V shed 7 bases, J shed 2 bases, and the junction held 10 bases outside the gene matches. Germline V lookup: CDR1 MNHEY, CDR2 SVGAGI. The CDR3 spells CASTRRDSLNYGYTF. CDR3 DNA: TGTGCCAGCACCAGGCGGGACAGCCTCAACTATGGCTACACCTTC.

This clone was seen just once. The chain links TRBV19 to TRBJ2-1, with 12 nucleotides matching TRBD1. The CDR3 is made up of 13 amino acids. Germline CDR1 and CDR2: LNHDA and SQIVND (reference sequence). V dropped 8 bases and J dropped 16; count of bases not matched to a gene: 12. The CDR3 sequence: CASGMGQGAVIFF. The CDR3 DNA reads as TGTGCCAGTGGGATGGGACAGGGGGCGGTCATCTTCTTC.

V is TRBV19 and J is TRBJ1-3, with D perhaps matching TRBD1 (6 bases). The CDR3 length is 14 residues. The V end was cut by 4 bases, the J end by 4 bases, with 11 bases between. Germline V CDR1 and CDR2: LNHDA, SQIVND (reference sequence). CDR3 in amino acids: CASSNGQSGNTIYF. CDR3 in DNA: TGTGCCAGTAGTAACGGACAGTCAGGAAACACCATATATTTT.

The table lists this clone with a count of one. This chain links TRBV3-1 (or the pseudogene TRBV3-2) with TRBJ1-2; 10 nucleotides line up with TRBD1. Losses at the gene ends were 3 bases for V and 7 bases for J; bases not matched to a gene: 8. The CDR3 length is 15 residues. Looked up from germline, CDR1 is LGHDT and CDR2 is YNNKEL (reference sequence). The CDR3 protein is CASSQSGTGEAGYTF. CDR3 bases: TGTGCCAGCAGCCAGTCCGGGACAGGGGAGGCTGGCTACACCTTC.

The rearrangement links TRBV2 to TRBJ2-5, with a possible D match to TRBD2 (6 bases). Germline lookup yields CDR1 SNHLY and CDR2 FYNNEI. The V end was cut by 7 bases, the J end by 0 bases, with 12 bases between. CDR3 length equals 14 residues. This chain's CDR3 is CASTLGDYQETQYF. In nucleotides, the CDR3 is TGTGCCAGCACTCTGGGGGACTACCAAGAGACCCAGTACTTC.

The chain is built from TRBV9 and TRBJ2-7; TRBD2 agrees at 7 bases. V shed 2 bases, J shed 2 bases, and the junction held 4 bases outside the gene matches. Germline V gene data show CDR1 as SGDLS and CDR2 as YYNGEE. The CDR3 totals 14 residues. Written as DNA, the CDR3 is TGTGCCAGCAGCGTGGCTAGCGGCCCCTACGAGCAGTACTTC. Its protein product is CASSVASGPYEQYF. The entire variable domain, with the rest obtained from reference TRBV9 and TRBJ2-7, is as follows: DSGVTQTPKHLITATGQRVTLRCSPRSGDLSVYWYQQSLDQGLQFLIQYYNGEERAKGNILERFSAQQFPDLHSELNLSSLELGDSALYFCASSVASGPYEQYFGPGTRLTVT.

This chain connects TRBV6-1 to TRBJ2-7; D perhaps matches TRBD2 (5 bases). The CDR3 sequence is 16 residues long. Trimming took off 2 bases at V and 0 bases at J, with 14 bases between the two ends. Germline V CDR1 and CDR2: MNHNS, SASEGT. CDR3 DNA sequence: TGTGCCAGCAGTGAATATACGGGAAAACTCTCCTACGAGCAGTACTTC. Translated: CASSEYTGKLSYEQYF.